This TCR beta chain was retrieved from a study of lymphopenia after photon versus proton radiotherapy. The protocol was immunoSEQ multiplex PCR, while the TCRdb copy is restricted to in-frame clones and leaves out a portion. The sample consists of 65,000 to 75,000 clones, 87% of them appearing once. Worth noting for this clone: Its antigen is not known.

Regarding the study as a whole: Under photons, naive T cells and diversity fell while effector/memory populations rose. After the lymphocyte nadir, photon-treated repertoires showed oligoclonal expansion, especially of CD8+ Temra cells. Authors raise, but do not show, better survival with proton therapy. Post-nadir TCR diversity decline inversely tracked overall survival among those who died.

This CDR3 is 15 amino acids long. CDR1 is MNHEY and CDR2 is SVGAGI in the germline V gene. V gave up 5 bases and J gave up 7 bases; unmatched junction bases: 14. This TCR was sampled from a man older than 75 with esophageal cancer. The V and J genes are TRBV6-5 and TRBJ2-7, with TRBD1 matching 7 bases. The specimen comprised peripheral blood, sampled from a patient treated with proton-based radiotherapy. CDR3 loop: CASSPGAGGMREQYF. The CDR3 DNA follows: TGTGCCAGCAGTCCTGGGGCAGGGGGAATGCGGGAGCAGTACTTC.